Below are 16 T cell receptor beta chains sequenced from a single sample in a study of cytomegalovirus exposure and HLA in healthy donors. Repertoires were generated with immunoSEQ multiplex PCR, while TCRdb's copy carries only in-frame clones and drops some. The sample yields some 270,000 clones, about 86% seen once. Sequencing was carried out using PBMCs. The receptors were sampled from a woman between 18 and 29 years old in good health and CMV-seronegative.

This clone was seen a few times. At one of its ends the junction is not consistent with the germline gene, which may arise from a read error. J is TRBJ2-1 and V is TRBV7-7; D is possibly TRBD2 (6 bases). The CDR3 spans 15 residues. Germline V gene lookup returns CDR1 SSHAT and CDR2 FNYEAQ (reference sequence). The CDR3: CASSFLGGSYNEQFF. The CDR3 nucleotides are TGTGCTAGCAGCTTTCTCGGGGGCTCCTACAATGAGCAGTTCTTC. The whole variable domain, remainder taken from reference TRBV7-7 and TRBJ2-1, is GAGVSQSPRYKVTKRGQDVTLRCDPISSHATLYWYQQALGQGPEFLTYFNYEAQPDKSGLPSDRFSAERPEGSISTLTIQRTEQRDSAMYRCASSFLGGSYNEQFFGPGTRLTVL.

The rearrangement uses TRBV2 and TRBJ1-6; a weak D match, TRBD1 (5 bases). The CDR3 spans 18 residues. Per germline, CDR1 SNHLY and CDR2 FYNNEI. Trimming removed 2 bases from V and 0 bases from J, with 14 bases in between. The DNA for the CDR3 is TGTGCCAGCAGTGAAAGAACAGGTTCGGACTCCTATAATTCACCCCTCCACTTT. Its protein is CASSERTGSDSYNSPLHF.

V gene TRBV2 combines with J gene TRBJ2-7; the D is unclear. The CDR3 is 15 amino acids. Looked up from germline, CDR1 is SNHLY and CDR2 is FYNNEI. V was pared by 8 bases and J by 0 bases, with 17 bases between. The DNA for the CDR3 is TGTGCCAGCCGAAAGAGCACCGCCCTCTCCTACGAGCAGTACTTC. It is translated as CASRKSTALSYEQYF.

The sample holds a few counts of this clone. This chain links TRBV5-1 with TRBJ2-3; D is possibly TRBD1 (6 bases). The germline gives CDR1 SGHRS, CDR2 YFSETQ. Trimming took off 1 base at V and 4 bases at J, with 13 bases between the two ends. This CDR3 spans 15 amino acids. CDR3 sequence reads: CASSLSGVGPDTQYF. CDR3 DNA sequence: TGCGCCAGCAGCTTGTCAGGGGTTGGTCCAGATACGCAGTATTTT.

This clone was counted once. The chain is built from TRBV6-5 and TRBJ1-4; D is perhaps TRBD1 (5 bases). Trimming left V 2 bases short and J 4 bases short, with 5 bases between. CDR1 is MNHEY, CDR2 SVGAGI, per germline. The CDR3 spans 13 residues. CDR3 protein: CASSYDSNEKLFF. Written as DNA, the CDR3 is TGTGCCAGCAGTTACGACAGTAATGAAAAACTGTTTTTT.

The chain links TRBV11-2 to TRBJ2-7; 7 bases are shared with TRBD1. Germline V CDR1 and CDR2: SGHAT, FQNNGV. J lost 2 bases, V lost 5 bases, and 6 bases had no gene match. The CDR3 spans 14 residues. CDR3 coding DNA: TGTGCCAGCAGCCCTGGGGACAGAGCCTACGAGCAGTACTTC. Encoded protein: CASSPGDRAYEQYF.

CDR3 nucleotides: TGTGCCAGCAGCACCGGGACAGGGCTACCGAATACGCAGTATTTT. This encodes CASSTGTGLPNTQYF. The chain employs TRBV7-9 and TRBJ2-3; 9 bases are shared with TRBD1. CDR1 and CDR2 from the germline V gene are SEHNR and FQNEAQ (reference sequence). Trimming took 5 bases from V and 7 from J; bases not matched to a gene: 10. The CDR3 totals 15 residues.

The chain combines TRBV28 with TRBJ2-7; possible D gene TRBD2, 6 bases. This CDR3 region has 12 residues. The germline V and J ends were trimmed by 6 bases and 4 bases, with 10 bases remaining between them. In germline, CDR1 is MDHEN, CDR2 SYDVKM. CDR3 sequence reads: CASSTGLYEQYF. DNA for the CDR3: TGTGCCAGCAGCACAGGACTATACGAGCAGTACTTC.

This chain joins TRBV19 and TRBJ2-2; 9 bases are shared with TRBD2. The V gene end was trimmed by 1 base and the J gene end by 6 bases; junction bases not matched to a gene: 3. From germline, CDR1 is LNHDA and CDR2 SQIVND (reference sequence). This CDR3 contains 15 residues. For the CDR3, the DNA is TGTGCCAGTAGTATAGTCCTAGCGGGGCCCGGGGAGCTGTTTTTT. This gives the protein CASSIVLAGPGELFF. The variable domain in full, with the rest retrieved from reference TRBV19 and TRBJ2-2, is DGGITQSPKYLFRKEGQNVTLSCEQNLNHDAMYWYRQDPGQGLRLIYYSQIVNDFQKGDIAEGYSVSREKKESFPLTVTSAQKNPTAFYLCASSIVLAGPGELFFGEGSRLTVL.

This clone turned up a few times. The rearrangement uses TRBV18 and TRBJ2-7, with 10 bases lining up with TRBD2. The trim removed 0 bases at V and 4 bases at J, leaving 6 bases unmatched. The CDR3 spans 16 residues. Germline V gives CDR1 KGHSH, CDR2 LQKENI. The CDR3 DNA sequence: TGTGCCAGCTCACCACCAGCTAGCGGGAGAACTTACGAGCAGTACTTC. Protein sequence: CASSPPASGRTYEQYF.

The V and J genes are TRBV5-4 and TRBJ2-5; D may be TRBD1 (5 bases). The CDR3 consists of 13 residues. The ends were cut back, 0 bases at V and 6 bases at J, with 9 bases in the middle. Germline loops: CDR1 SGHNT, CDR2 YYREEE (reference sequence). CDR3 nucleotides: TGTGCCAGCAGCTTGGAAGGGGCAAAGACCCAGTACTTC. Translated: CASSLEGAKTQYF.

V gene TRBV10-1 combines with J gene TRBJ2-7; TRBD1 agrees at 8 bases. CDR3 length: 15 amino acids. The germline V gene has CDR1 WNHNN and CDR2 SYGVQD (reference sequence). The ends lost 0 bases at V and 5 bases at J; junction bases unmatched: 6. CDR3 DNA sequence: TGCGCCAGCAGTGAGTCGGACAGGGTAGTCCACGAGCAGTACTTC. Encoded protein: CASSESDRVVHEQYF.

The V gene is TRBV5-6, the J gene TRBJ2-3; 7 bases match TRBD1. Unmatched junction bases numbered 5, after V lost 1 base and J lost 3 bases. The CDR3 totals 15 residues. The V gene's germline CDR1 is SGHDT and CDR2 YYEEEE. In nucleotides, the CDR3 is TGTGCCAGCAGCTTGACAGGGGTCGTAACAGATACGCAGTATTTT. This sequence encodes CASSLTGVVTDTQYF. Complete variable domain (other parts from reference TRBV5-6 and TRBJ2-3): DAGVTQSPTHLIKTRGQQVTLRCSPKSGHDTVSWYQQALGQGPQFIFQYYEEEERQRGNFPDRFSGHQFPNYSSELNVNALLLGDSALYLCASSLTGVVTDTQYFGPGTRLTVL.

This chain connects TRBV6-5 to TRBJ2-2; 8 bases are a match to TRBD1. The CDR3 covers 16 residues. CDR1 and CDR2 from the germline V gene are MNHEY and SVGAGI. With 3 bases clipped from V and 4 bases from J, the junction kept 7 bases outside the gene matches. The CDR3 DNA reads TGTGCCAGCAGTTATTACAGGGGGGCGAGCACCGGGGAGCTGTTTTTT. Residues: CASSYYRGASTGELFF.

V and J are TRBV28 and TRBJ2-3; 15 bases match TRBD2. The V and J ends lost 2 bases and 0 bases, in that order; junction bases with no gene match: 3. From germline, CDR1 is MDHEN and CDR2 SYDVKM. This CDR3 is 18 amino acids long. CDR3 loop: CASSLVGLAGGSTDTQYF. CDR3 bases: TGTGCCAGCAGTTTAGTGGGACTAGCGGGAGGTAGCACAGATACGCAGTATTTT.

This sequence joins TRBV28 and TRBJ1-2, with TRBD1 matching over 9 bases. V lost 6 bases and J lost 5; bases outside the gene matches: 4. Germline V gene sequence: CDR1 MDHEN, CDR2 SYDVKM. CDR3 length equals 13 residues. The CDR3 spells CASSRGQGYGYTF. The CDR3 DNA reads TGTGCCAGCAGCCGGGGACAGGGATATGGCTACACCTTC.